These T cell receptor beta chains were read from a single sample in a study of identical twins. TCRdb passed the 5' RACE reads through MiXCR, listing each CDR3 protein once. The profile shows approximately 680,000 distinct CDR3 sequences, just over 7% of them singletons. The same data also contributed to another study, on yellow fever vaccine responses in identical twins.

The sequenced sample consisted of PBMCs. The receptors stem from a woman aged 18-35 years in good health. Each CDR3 is given with its conserved first and last residue. Each record gives: J gene, clone size, D gene, V gene, CDR3 protein, CDR3 DNA. A D gene is named only where the DNA matches it firmly. A clone size is listed for some rows: how often the clone was seen (once, few, many), or a class if it is expanded.

>TRBJ2-3|few|-|TRBV6-5
CASSSLIWDTQYF
TGTGCCAGCAGTTCCCTTATATGGGATACGCAGTATTTT
>TRBJ2-2|-|TRBD2|TRBV11-3
CASSDKLAGVRELFF
TGTGCCAGCAGCGACAAACTAGCGGGAGTTAGGGAGCTGTTTTTT
>TRBJ2-1|-|TRBD2|TRBV11-3
CASSRSGAGGPNEQFF
TGTGCCAGCAGCCGGTCCGGGGCGGGAGGGCCAAATGAGCAGTTCTTC
>TRBJ1-5|many|-|TRBV20-1
CSARVPLDQPQHF
TGCAGTGCTAGAGTCCCCTTGGATCAGCCCCAGCATTTT
>TRBJ2-5|many|-|TRBV3-1
CASSPTGIQETQYF
TGTGCCAGCAGCCCTACAGGGATCCAAGAGACCCAGTACTTC
>TRBJ1-3|-|-|TRBV4-1
CASSHLGYGNTIYF
TGCGCCAGCAGCCATTTAGGGTATGGAAACACCATATATTTT
>TRBJ2-1|many|TRBD2|TRBV14
CASSQMGTSGIYEQFF
TGTGCCAGCAGCCAAATGGGAACTAGCGGGATCTATGAGCAGTTCTTC
>TRBJ2-2|many|-|TRBV5-1
CASSSQSGELFF
TGCGCCAGCAGCTCCCAATCCGGGGAGCTGTTTTTT
>TRBJ2-1|-|TRBD2|TRBV29-1
CSERGLAGGGEQFF
TGCAGCGAGAGGGGACTAGCGGGAGGAGGAGAGCAGTTCTTC
>TRBJ1-1|-|-|TRBV12-5
CASAGYTEAFF
TGTGCTAGTGCAGGGTACACTGAAGCTTTCTTT
>TRBJ2-3|many|TRBD2|TRBV12-3/TRBV12-4
CASRKAGSSTDTQYF
TGTGCCAGCAGAAAAGCGGGGAGTAGCACAGATACGCAGTATTTT
>TRBJ2-3|many|TRBD2|TRBV5-6
CASLSGTSTDTQYF
TGTGCCAGCCTTAGCGGGACTAGCACAGATACGCAGTATTTT
>TRBJ2-1|-|TRBD1|TRBV20-1
CSARDVAGGFNEQFF
TGCAGTGCTAGAGATGTGGCAGGGGGCTTCAATGAGCAGTTCTTC
>TRBJ2-2|-|TRBD2|TRBV11-1
CASSLALAATTNTGELFF
TGTGCCAGCAGCTTAGCACTAGCGGCAACCACGAACACCGGGGAGCTGTTTTTT
>TRBJ1-1|-|-|TRBV14
CASSQVLLRDHAFF
TGTGCCAGCAGCCAAGTCCTTTTAAGGGATCACGCTTTCTTT
>TRBJ1-1|many|-|TRBV12-3/TRBV12-4
CASRLTAEAFF
TGTGCCAGCAGATTGACAGCTGAAGCTTTCTTT
>TRBJ2-4|-|-|TRBV6-5
CASSYGSGTFPAKNIQYF
TGTGCCAGCAGTTACGGTTCGGGGACTTTCCCAGCCAAAAACATTCAGTACTTC
>TRBJ2-2|-|TRBD2|TRBV6-1
CATSGRGRNTGELFF
TGTGCCACCTCAGGGCGGGGGAGGAACACCGGGGAGCTGTTTTTT
>TRBJ2-1|many|-|TRBV29-1
CSVEKVNEQFF
TGCAGCGTTGAAAAGGTTAATGAGCAGTTCTTC
>TRBJ2-3|many|-|TRBV12-3/TRBV12-4
CASSSSELDTQYF
TGTGCCAGCAGTTCCTCTGAGTTAGATACGCAGTATTTT
>TRBJ2-5|many|-|TRBV4-1
CASSPRLSSQETQYF
TGCGCCAGCAGCCCGCGACTATCCTCACAAGAGACCCAGTACTTC
>TRBJ2-3|few|TRBD2|TRBV28
CASSLWIAGAPDTQYF
TGTGCCAGCAGTTTATGGATAGCGGGAGCTCCAGATACGCAGTATTTT
>TRBJ2-1|few|TRBD2|TRBV5-1
CASSGVAGGPNEQFF
TGCGCCAGCAGCGGGGTAGCGGGGGGGCCCAATGAGCAGTTCTTC
>TRBJ1-2|-|-|TRBV29-1
CSVASRGYTF
TGCAGCGTAGCGAGTAGGGGCTACACCTTC
>TRBJ2-1|-|TRBD1|TRBV7-9
CASAPDRGLYNEQFF
TGTGCCAGCGCCCCCGACAGGGGGCTTTACAATGAGCAGTTCTTC
>TRBJ2-7|-|-|TRBV29-1
CSVEDTSQSYEQYF
TGCAGCGTTGAAGATACTAGTCAATCCTACGAGCAGTACTTC
>TRBJ2-3|-|TRBD2|TRBV5-1
CASSFGTSALTSTDTQYF
TGCGCCAGCAGCTTTGGGACTAGCGCCTTAACTAGCACAGATACGCAGTATTTT
>TRBJ2-1|-|TRBD2|TRBV28
CASGGKLAGGDEQFF
TGTGCCAGCGGGGGCAAACTAGCGGGAGGGGATGAGCAGTTCTTC
>TRBJ1-1|few|-|TRBV5-5
CASSLRWPEAFF
TGTGCCAGCAGCTTGAGATGGCCTGAAGCTTTCTTT
>TRBJ2-2|-|TRBD2|TRBV9
CASSVVSGGHTGELFF
TGTGCCAGCAGCGTAGTGTCGGGAGGGCACACCGGGGAGCTGTTTTTT
>TRBJ2-3|few|TRBD2|TRBV6-2/TRBV6-3
CASSYASSSGTSGEADTDTQYF
TGTGCCAGCAGTTACGCCTCTTCTTCCGGGACTAGCGGTGAGGCGGACACAGATACGCAGTATTTT
>TRBJ2-3|few|TRBD2|TRBV20-1
CSAGLAGGGADTQYF
TGCAGTGCCGGACTAGCGGGAGGTGGGGCAGATACGCAGTATTTT
>TRBJ2-7|-|-|TRBV20-1
CSARDVSEASIYEQYF
TGCAGTGCTAGAGACGTCAGCGAAGCGTCGATCTACGAGCAGTACTTC
>TRBJ2-1|many|-|TRBV5-6
CASSVNLGLTYNEQFF
TGTGCCAGCAGCGTGAACTTGGGACTTACCTACAATGAGCAGTTCTTC
>TRBJ1-4|few|-|TRBV5-1
CASSLERQDNEKLFF
TGCGCCAGCAGCTTGGAGAGGCAGGATAATGAAAAACTGTTTTTT
>TRBJ2-5|many|-|TRBV9
CASSVGGEWETQYF
TGTGCCAGCAGCGTAGGAGGAGAGTGGGAGACCCAGTACTTC